The TCR beta chain described here comes from a study of monozygotic twins with inflammatory bowel disease. Making each TCR library took around 3,300 ng of total RNA. One entry per CDR3 protein, without DNA, is what TCRdb gives after re-calling the 5' RACE reads. Here the sample table reports approximately 400,000 distinct CDR3 sequences. CDR1 SGHAT and CDR2 FQNNGV come from the germline V gene. The CDR3 spans 14 residues. The chain recombines TRBV11-2 with TRBJ2-2; no DNA is available, so the TRBD1 call from TCRdb remains unchecked. Sequencing was performed on blood. The sequence was collected from a human donor with ulcerative colitis or Crohn's disease, or a healthy co-twin of an affected twin (not recorded which). CDR3 amino acids: CASSLDRATGELFF. The variable domain in full, completed from reference TRBV11-2 and TRBJ2-2, reads EAGVAQSPRYKIIEKRQSVAFWCNPISGHATLYWYQQILGQGPKLLIQFQNNGVVDDSQLPKDRFSAERLKGVDSTLKIQPAKLEDSAVYLCASSLDRATGELFFGEGSRLTVL.